Listed here are 18 T cell receptor beta chains from one sample, sequenced in a study of blood T cell repertoires in COVID-19. TCRdb's copy holds only in-frame clones and misses some; the assay was immunoSEQ multiplex PCR. The data hold hundreds of thousands of clones, with less than 90% observed a single time. Material for sequencing was PBMCs or T cells enriched from blood (not recorded which). The origin of the receptors is a woman aged 60-75 years who had recovered from COVID-19.

This clone was seen just once. The V gene is TRBV6-2 or TRBV6-3, the J gene TRBJ2-3; TRBD2 agrees at 9 bases. Germline V gene lookup returns CDR1 MNHEY and CDR2 SVGEGT. CDR3 size: 19 residues. Trimming cost V 0 bases and J 2 bases; bases outside gene matches: 12. CDR3 sequence (DNA): TGTGCCAGCAGTTACTCGCCGGCTAGCGGGGAGTCAGCCACAGATACGCAGTATTTT. Protein sequence: CASSYSPASGESATDTQYF.

The chain is built from TRBV7-2 and TRBJ2-1, with 9 bases lining up with TRBD2. From germline, CDR1 is SGHTA and CDR2 FQGNSA. V trimming: 4 bases; J trimming: 9 bases; junction bases outside the gene matches: 13. The CDR3 is 16 amino acids. The DNA of the CDR3 is TGTGCCAGCAGCTCCCTGTGGAGCGGGGGGAGGGGTGAGCAGTTCTTC. Translation gives CASSSLWSGGRGEQFF.

This chain joins TRBV4-1 and TRBJ1-5, with a tentative D call TRBD1 (6 bases). The V gene's germline CDR1 is MGHRA and CDR2 YSYEKL. There are 15 residues in the CDR3. V dropped 0 bases and J dropped 2 bases, with 8 bases sitting between them. CDR3 bases: TGCGCCAGCAGCCAAGATGGGGGCGGCAATCAGCCCCAGCATTTT. Translation gives CASSQDGGGNQPQHF.

This clone was picked up one time. CDR3 protein: CAISESGGSSYNEQFF. Here the CDR3 DNA reads TGTGCCATCAGTGAAAGCGGGGGGAGCTCCTACAATGAGCAGTTCTTC. This rearrangement joins TRBV10-3 to TRBJ2-1; TRBD2 aligns across 9 bases. CDR3 length: 16 residues. With V trimmed by 3 bases and J by 0 bases, 3 bases remained unmatched. Germline V gene sequence: CDR1 ENHRY, CDR2 SYGVKD.

V usage is TRBV6-5 and J usage is TRBJ1-3, with D unresolved. Germline-derived CDR1 and CDR2 are MNHEY and SVGAGI. Deletions cut 6 bases from V and 0 bases from J, with 6 bases between. The CDR3 totals 13 residues. CDR3 region: CASRQNSGNTIYF. The DNA for the CDR3 is TGTGCCAGCAGACAGAACTCTGGAAACACCATATATTTT.

The rearrangement uses TRBV29-1 and TRBJ1-1, with 8 bases that match TRBD1. Germline CDR1 reads SQVTM; CDR2 reads ANQGSEA. The CDR3 runs to 16 residues. V was clipped by 7 bases and J by 5 bases; unmatched bases: 18. The CDR3 nucleotides read TGCAGCGCCTCACCTCGGGCAGGGGGCTCGGGGACTGAAGCTTTCTTT. Amino acids: CSASPRAGGSGTEAFF.

This chain uses TRBV6-1 with TRBJ1-5, with D maybe TRBD1 (5 bases). V lost 2 bases, J lost 0 bases, and 14 bases lay in between. Germline values: CDR1 MNHNS, CDR2 SASEGT. This CDR3 is built from 17 residues. The CDR3 loop reads CASSESRGGISNQPQHF. The CDR3 DNA reads TGTGCCAGCAGTGAAAGCCGGGGGGGGATTAGCAATCAGCCCCAGCATTTT.

V and J are TRBV6-1 and TRBJ2-1; 7 bases line up with TRBD2. Germline trimming cut 6 bases from V and 10 bases from J; bases unmatched to any gene: 12. The CDR3 loop spans 14 amino acids. Germline CDR1 is MNHNS and CDR2 is SASEGT. The CDR3 DNA sequence: TGTGCCAGCAGCCCGAGGGCTAGCGGTTCGGAGCAGTTCTTC. As protein: CASSPRASGSEQFF.

V gene TRBV12-2 combines with J gene TRBJ2-1; the table's D call, TRBD1, has no DNA check behind it. TRBV12-2 is termed a pseudogene. CDR3 length: 21 amino acids. Written as DNA, the CDR3 is TGTGCAAGTCGCTCGCCTCTTTACACGAGGGGGCCCGATATTCTCTACAATGAGCAGTTCTTC. It translates to CASRSPLYTRGPDILYNEQFF.

This chain connects TRBV7-8 to TRBJ2-3, with D possibly being TRBD2 (5 bases). Per the germline V gene, CDR1 is SGHVS and CDR2 is FQNEAQ. Deletions cut 2 bases from V and 5 bases from J, with 11 bases between. This CDR3 is 14 amino acids long. The CDR3 bases are TGTGCCAGCAGCTTACCCCAACGGGAAGATACGCAGTATTTT. Amino acids: CASSLPQREDTQYF.

The rearrangement joins TRBV6-5 to TRBJ1-3, with 9 bases matching TRBD1. After removal of 4 bases from V and 4 bases from J, the junction contained 5 bases not matched to a gene. The CDR3 is 15 residues long. The V gene's germline CDR1 is MNHEY and CDR2 SVGAGI. The CDR3 loop is CASSFTGTGGNTIYF. For the CDR3, the DNA is TGTGCCAGCAGTTTCACCGGGACAGGGGGAAACACCATATATTTT.

This rearrangement joins TRBV5-5 to TRBJ1-5; 7 bases map to TRBD1. CDR1 is SGHKS, CDR2 YYEKEE, per germline (reference sequence). The CDR3 loop spans 13 amino acids. The J segment lost 6 bases and the V segment lost 4 bases, leaving 4 bases of the junction unmatched. The CDR3 here is CASSTYRGQPQHF. CDR3 DNA sequence: TGTGCCAGCAGCACCTACAGGGGTCAGCCCCAGCATTTT.

This clone is a singleton in its sample. The chain uses TRBV27 and TRBJ1-2, with D unresolved. V lost 10 bases to trimming and J lost 6 bases, with 18 bases between them. The germline gives CDR1 MNHEY, CDR2 SMNVEV (reference sequence). The CDR3 is made up of 13 amino acids. CDR3 nucleotide sequence: TGTGCCACCCAACCTACAGTCAACCATGGCTACACCTTC. Its translation: CATQPTVNHGYTF.

The V gene is TRBV14, the J gene TRBJ1-1, with TRBD1 as a possible D gene (6 bases). CDR3 length: 17 residues. V lost 0 bases, J lost 1 base, and 15 bases lay in between. Germline CDR1 and CDR2: SGHDN and FVKESK. The CDR3 reads CASSQDWMGAWNTEAFF. In nucleotides, the CDR3 is TGTGCCAGCAGCCAAGATTGGATGGGGGCATGGAACACTGAAGCTTTCTTT.

The chain uses TRBV7-9 and TRBJ2-1, with 9 bases lining up with TRBD1. The CDR3 loop spans 14 amino acids. V lost 5 bases to trimming and J lost 9 bases; unmatched junction nucleotides: 8. Germline V lookup: CDR1 SEHNR, CDR2 FQNEAQ (reference sequence). CDR3 residues: CASSRNRGQGEQFF. CDR3 sequence (DNA): TGTGCCAGCAGCCGTAACAGGGGGCAGGGTGAGCAGTTCTTC.

V is TRBV6-5 and J is TRBJ2-4; D gene uncertain. Germline V gives CDR1 MNHEY, CDR2 SVGAGI. The CDR3 contains 14 residues. Trimming took 0 bases from V and 6 from J, leaving 9 bases between them. CDR3 sequence: CASSYSPHGNIQYF. The CDR3 coding sequence is TGTGCCAGCAGTTACTCGCCACATGGAAACATTCAGTACTTC.

This clone was detected only a few times. The chain uses TRBV2 and TRBJ2-5; no clear D. V was shortened by 5 bases and J by 5 bases, with 6 bases between the two germline ends. Per germline, CDR1 SNHLY and CDR2 FYNNEI. The CDR3 covers 11 residues. The CDR3 reads CASSSFETQYF. CDR3 DNA: TGTGCCAGCAGTTCGTTCGAGACCCAGTACTTC.

The rearrangement links TRBV5-6 to TRBJ1-5; a possible D gene is TRBD1 (5 bases). V lost 0 bases and J lost 1, with 8 bases in between. CDR3 length: 15 residues. Germline V gives CDR1 SGHDT, CDR2 YYEEEE. In nucleotides, the CDR3 is TGTGCCAGCAGCTTGGGACAGCTGAGCAATCAGCCCCAGCATTTT. It specifies CASSLGQLSNQPQHF.